A single sample gave rise to the 21 T cell receptor beta chains below, sequenced in a study of CD8 T cells in ankylosing spondylitis. In TCRdb, the 5' RACE reads were re-called with MiXCR into one record per CDR3 protein. Counted here are 200,000 to 250,000 distinct CDR3 sequences, more than 25% occurring once; the ten biggest clones make up under 8%. What was sequenced was blood, either unsorted or a sorted T cell fraction (not recorded which). Every receptor here comes from a male donor with ankylosing spondylitis or in good health (not recorded which).

The rearrangement uses TRBV6-5 and TRBJ2-1; D is unclear. Trimming shortened V by 0 bases and J by 6 bases, and 15 bases separated the two germline ends. The CDR3 sequence is 16 residues long. Germline loops: CDR1 MNHEY, CDR2 SVGAGI. This CDR3 reads CASSYSIPGLRNEQFF. In nucleotides, the CDR3 is TGTGCCAGCAGTTACTCGATTCCGGGCCTCCGCAATGAGCAGTTCTTC.

The chain uses TRBV20-1 and TRBJ2-7, with 10 bases matching TRBD2. The J segment lost 1 base and the V segment lost 2 bases, leaving 2 bases of the junction unmatched. The CDR3 has 14 residues. Germline values: CDR1 DFQATT, CDR2 SNEGSKA (reference sequence). The CDR3 protein is CSARTSGESYEQYF. CDR3 in DNA: TGCAGTGCTAGAACTAGCGGGGAGTCCTACGAGCAGTACTTC.

The chain recombines TRBV20-1 with TRBJ2-5, with 12 bases identical to TRBD2. V lost 3 bases and J lost 4; bases outside the gene matches: 6. This CDR3 has 15 amino acids. Germline assignment: CDR1 DFQATT and CDR2 SNEGSKA (reference sequence). Here the CDR3 DNA reads TGCAGTGCTAGCGTGACTAGCGGGAGAGCAGAGACCCAGTACTTC. Translating gives CSASVTSGRAETQYF.

This clonotype was counted many times. The chain is built from TRBV4-2 and TRBJ1-1; possibly TRBD1 for D (5 bases). The CDR3 runs 15 residues. The ends were cut back, 5 bases at V and 4 bases at J, with 17 bases in the middle. From germline, CDR1 is LGHNA and CDR2 YNFKEQ. CDR3 bases: TGTGCCAGCAGCAATATGAAGCAGGGAACCACTGAAGCTTTCTTT. It specifies CASSNMKQGTTEAFF.

This clonotype was observed at least ten times. This chain joins TRBV4-3 and TRBJ2-5, with D unclear. CDR1 LGHNA and CDR2 YSLEER come from the germline V gene. CDR3 length equals 15 residues. V lost 0 bases, J lost 1 base, and 9 bases lay in between. The CDR3 DNA follows: TGCGCCAGCAGCCAAGATTGGAACTCCCAAGAGACCCAGTACTTC. Protein sequence: CASSQDWNSQETQYF.

This clonotype was detected only a few times. This sequence joins TRBV15 and TRBJ1-4, with unresolved D. V lost 1 base, J lost 8 bases, and 11 bases lay in between. There are 14 residues in the CDR3. The germline V gene encodes CDR1 LNHNV and CDR2 YYDKDF (reference sequence). CDR3 DNA sequence: TGTGCCACCAGCAGAGCCGGGAGTGAGGAAAAACTGTTTTTT. Its protein product is CATSRAGSEEKLFF.

This clonotype has more than one count but fewer than ten. J is TRBJ2-7 and V is TRBV20-1, with 12 bases fitting TRBD2. The CDR3 covers 14 residues. The V segment lost 6 bases and the J segment 0 bases; nucleotides outside the gene matches: 3. Germline CDR1 DFQATT, CDR2 SNEGSKA (reference sequence). For the CDR3, the DNA is TGCAGTGCCGGGACTAGCGGGTTCTCCTACGAGCAGTACTTC. Protein sequence: CSAGTSGFSYEQYF.

This rearrangement joins TRBV6-1 to TRBJ1-1; possible D gene TRBD1, 6 bases. V lost 6 bases and J 2 bases, leaving 13 bases between the germline ends. The CDR3 has 14 residues. Germline lookup yields CDR1 MNHNS and CDR2 SASEGT. CDR3 sequence: CASSLGGDNTEAFF. CDR3 nucleotides: TGTGCCAGCAGCTTGGGGGGCGACAACACTGAAGCTTTCTTT.

The V gene is TRBV12-3 or TRBV12-4, the J gene TRBJ1-4; D unclear. The CDR3 is 14 residues long. V was shortened by 4 bases and J by 1 base, with 7 bases between the two germline ends. CDR3 in amino acids: CASSSTGTNEKLFF. CDR3 nucleotide sequence: TGTGCCAGCAGTTCGACGGGAACTAATGAAAAACTGTTTTTT.

This clonotype was seen only a few times. The V call is TRBV20-1, the J call TRBJ1-1; no definite D call. The germline V and J ends were trimmed by 3 bases and 1 base, with 15 bases remaining between them. The CDR3 totals 15 residues. The germline gives CDR1 DFQATT, CDR2 SNEGSKA (reference sequence). This chain's CDR3 is CSASRGNPPNTEAFF. CDR3 bases: TGCAGTGCTAGCCGAGGGAATCCGCCGAACACTGAAGCTTTCTTT.

This clonotype is a singleton in its sample. A much larger clone lies a single base off, so this may be a read error. V usage is TRBV10-2 and J usage is TRBJ2-2; 7 positions match TRBD1. Germline loops: CDR1 WSHSY, CDR2 SAAADI. Unmatched junction bases numbered 8, after V lost 6 bases and J lost 4 bases. CDR3 length equals 15 residues. CDR3 protein: CASRKGARGTGELFF. CDR3 sequence (DNA): TGCGCCAGCAGGAAGGGGGCCCGAGGCACCGGGGAGCTGTTTTTT.

This clonotype occurred a few times. This chain uses TRBV6-1 with TRBJ1-2, with 9 bases identical to TRBD1. V lost 5 bases and J lost 8; bases outside the gene matches: 9. Germline CDR1 and CDR2: MNHNS and SASEGT. The CDR3 runs to 14 residues. The CDR3 region has the DNA TGTGCCAGCAGTCCCCGGGACAGGGAAGAGGGCTACACCTTC. Protein product: CASSPRDREEGYTF.

The CDR3 nucleotides read TGCGCCAGCAGCCCCGGGACTAGCGGTACCTACGAGCAGTACTTC. It yields the protein CASSPGTSGTYEQYF. This sequence joins TRBV5-1 and TRBJ2-7; 11 nucleotides align to TRBD2. The CDR3 sequence is 15 residues long. Germline assignment: CDR1 SGHRS and CDR2 YFSETQ. V gave up 4 bases and J gave up 2 bases; unmatched junction bases: 5.

In its sample, this clonotype was seen a few times. The V and J genes are TRBV6-5 and TRBJ2-3; 8 bases map to TRBD2. The CDR3 contains 18 residues. Germline CDR1 and CDR2: MNHEY and SVGAGI. V lost 2 bases, J lost 0 bases, and 10 bases stayed unmatched. CDR3 in amino acids: CASSYTTSGKISTDTQYF. The CDR3 bases are TGTGCCAGCAGTTACACCACTAGCGGAAAGATTAGCACAGATACGCAGTATTTT.

The genes are TRBV5-5 and TRBJ2-7; TRBD1 might be the D (5 bases). The CDR3 length is 15 residues. The germline V gene has CDR1 SGHKS and CDR2 YYEKEE (reference sequence). V was clipped by 5 bases and J by 2 bases, with 17 bases between them. The CDR3 loop is CASSSIGASAYEQYF. CDR3 DNA sequence: TGTGCCAGCAGTTCAATAGGGGCCTCAGCCTACGAGCAGTACTTC. The full variable domain, its missing parts supplied by reference TRBV5-5 and TRBJ2-7, is DAGVTQSPTHLIKTRGQQVTLRCSPISGHKSVSWYQQVLGQGPQFIFQYYEKEERGRGNFPDRFSARQFPNYSSELNVNALLLGDSALYLCASSSIGASAYEQYFGPGTRLTVT.

CDR3 protein: CASSHPQAAVNTEAFF. DNA of the CDR3: TGTGCCAGCAGCCATCCCCAGGCTGCTGTGAACACTGAAGCTTTCTTT. The rearrangement links TRBV14 to TRBJ1-1; D not resolved. The V and J ends lost 3 bases and 0 bases respectively, with 14 bases between them. Germline V gene lookup returns CDR1 SGHDN and CDR2 FVKESK. CDR3 size: 16 residues.

J is TRBJ1-4 and V is TRBV6-5, with a weak D call TRBD1 (5 bases). In germline, CDR1 is MNHEY, CDR2 SVGAGI. Trimming removed 0 bases at V and 4 bases at J, with 9 bases between. This CDR3 contains 15 residues. CDR3: CASSYSGPGNEKLFF. The CDR3 region has the DNA TGTGCCAGCAGTTACTCGGGACCTGGTAATGAAAAACTGTTTTTT.

This sequence joins TRBV20-1 and TRBJ2-7; perhaps D is TRBD1 or TRBD2 (5 bases each). CDR3 length equals 15 residues. The germline V gene has CDR1 DFQATT and CDR2 SNEGSKA (reference sequence). The ends were cut back, 0 bases at V and 6 bases at J, with 18 bases in the middle. CDR3 in DNA: TGCAGTGCTAGAGATCGCCAGGGACGCCCTCCCGAGCAGTACTTC. Translating it yields CSARDRQGRPPEQYF.

This chain connects TRBV24-1 to TRBJ2-5, with 8 nucleotides matching TRBD2. The CDR3 loop spans 18 amino acids. The germline V gene encodes CDR1 KGHDR and CDR2 SFDVKD. Losses at the gene ends were 1 base for V and 5 bases for J; bases not matched to a gene: 14. The CDR3 coding sequence is TGTGCCACCAGTGATTTCCGCCGGGAGGGAAGGAACGGTGAGACCCAGTACTTC. It encodes CATSDFRREGRNGETQYF.

A word on this clonotype: A read error is possible here, since a much larger clone lies one base away. The chain recombines TRBV20-1 with TRBJ2-3; 9 nucleotides agree with TRBD1. CDR1 DFQATT and CDR2 SNEGSKA come from the germline V gene (reference sequence). CDR3 length equals 17 residues. The CDR3, as DNA: TGCTGTGCTAGAGGGGTCGTCACAGGGGGCCGTACAGATACGCAGTATTTT. It codes for CCARGVVTGGRTDTQYF.

This clonotype has ten or more counts. This chain connects TRBV6-1 to TRBJ1-1, with a tentative D call TRBD1 (5 bases). The CDR3 spans 13 residues. Germline assignment: CDR1 MNHNS and CDR2 SASEGT. Trimming removed 8 bases at V and 3 bases at J, with 13 bases between. This CDR3 reads CASGAVLHTEAFF. The CDR3 DNA sequence: TGTGCCAGCGGGGCGGTTTTGCACACTGAAGCTTTCTTT.